A selection of T cell receptor beta chains follows, all from one sample in a study of T cell responses to AZD1222 COVID-19 vaccine. Generated by immunoSEQ multiplex PCR, the TCRdb table keeps only in-frame clones and is missing some. The sample includes some 45,000 clones, roughly 88% seen only once; the top ten take 30% to 45%. The material sequenced was peripheral blood, taken 28 days after the second AZD1222 dose. Every receptor here comes from an adult who received the AZD1222 COVID-19 vaccine. CDR3s include the opening cysteine and the closing phenylalanine or tryptophan. The D gene is left open where the match is weak. Size is stated for part of the rows, as once, few or many counts, or as a class when the clone is expanded.

j_call,d_call,v_call,clone_size,cdr3_nt,cdr3_aa
TRBJ2-7,TRBD1,TRBV5-6,-,TGTGCCAGCAGCACAGGACAGGGGCCCAGCTCCTACGAGCAGTACTTC,CASSTGQGPSSYEQYF
TRBJ1-6,-,TRBV15,-,TGTGCCACCAGCAGAGGAACAGGGCGGACTTCACCCCTCCACTTT,CATSRGTGRTSPLHF
TRBJ2-1,TRBD1,TRBV6-5,-,TGTGCCAGCAGTTTTCGGGACAGATACGATGAGCAGTTCTTC,CASSFRDRYDEQFF
TRBJ2-1,TRBD1,TRBV5-4,-,TGTGCCAGCAGCAAAACCGTCACAGGGGCTAACGATGAGCAGTTCTTC,CASSKTVTGANDEQFF
TRBJ1-5,-,TRBV12-5,-,TGTGCTAGTGGTTTGGTACCGGGGGAAGTTCGAAGGCAGCCCCAGCATTTT,CASGLVPGEVRRQPQHF
TRBJ2-3,-,TRBV4-3,-,TGCGCCAGCAGCCAAGATCGGCGGACCACAGATACGCAGTATTTT,CASSQDRRTTDTQYF
TRBJ2-2,-,TRBV27,-,TGTGCCAGCAGTGTCCAGGGCCACGGGGAGCTGTTTTTT,CASSVQGHGELFF
TRBJ1-2,TRBD1,TRBV12-5,-,TGTGCTAGTGGTTTGACAGGGGGCCTTGGCTACACCTTC,CASGLTGGLGYTF
TRBJ1-5,-,TRBV5-6,-,TGTGCCAGCAGCAGCACAGGTTATAGCAATCAGCCCCAGCATTTT,CASSSTGYSNQPQHF
TRBJ2-2,-,TRBV12-3/TRBV12-4,-,TGTGCCAGCAGTTTAGGGGCCACCGGGGAGCTGTTTTTT,CASSLGATGELFF
TRBJ2-7,-,TRBV11-2,-,TGTGCCAGCAGCTTAGTGTTCGGCAGGACCTACGAGCAGTACTTC,CASSLVFGRTYEQYF
TRBJ2-2,TRBD2,TRBV6-5,-,TGTGCCAGCAGTTTTGGGACTAGCGCCGGGGAGCTGTTTTTT,CASSFGTSAGELFF
TRBJ1-2,-,TRBV20-1,once,TGCAGTGCTACAGGTGGTGGCTACACCTTC,CSATGGGYTF
TRBJ2-7,TRBD1,TRBV3-1/TRBV3-2,-,TGTGCCAGCAGCGCCCGGGACAGGGGTCTCTACGAGCAGTACTTC,CASSARDRGLYEQYF
TRBJ2-7,TRBD1,TRBV15,-,TGTGCCACCAGCAGAGCAGGGACAGGGGGCGACGAGCAGTACTTC,CATSRAGTGGDEQYF
TRBJ2-5,-,TRBV7-8,once,TGTGCCAGCAGCTTAGATAGGCTAGGGACCCAGTACTTC,CASSLDRLGTQYF
TRBJ1-6,TRBD1,TRBV5-1,-,TGCGCCAGCAGCTCGTTCGACAGGGGGTGGGATAATTCACCCCTCCACTTT,CASSSFDRGWDNSPLHF
TRBJ2-5,-,TRBV10-2,-,TGCGCCAGCAGCCCAGGGGGGACCAAAGAGACCCAGTACTTC,CASSPGGTKETQYF
TRBJ2-5,TRBD2,TRBV5-4,-,TGTGCCAGCAGCCAGGGGACTAGGGAGACCCAGTACTTC,CASSQGTRETQYF
TRBJ1-2,TRBD1,TRBV19,-,TGTGCCAGTAAGGCGGACAGGGAGGATGGCTACACCTTC,CASKADREDGYTF
TRBJ1-2,-,TRBV7-2,-,TGTGCCAGCAGCTTAGCGTTTCTGTCGTCAGGAGCAGAGAGGGGCTACACCTTC,CASSLAFLSSGAERGYTF
TRBJ1-6,-,TRBV7-2,-,TGTGCCAGCACCCCGGGAGCAAACGCTTCACCCCTCCACTTT,CASTPGANASPLHF
TRBJ1-3,-,TRBV11-2,-,TGTGCCAGCAGCTTAGCTTCTGGAAACACCATATATTTT,CASSLASGNTIYF